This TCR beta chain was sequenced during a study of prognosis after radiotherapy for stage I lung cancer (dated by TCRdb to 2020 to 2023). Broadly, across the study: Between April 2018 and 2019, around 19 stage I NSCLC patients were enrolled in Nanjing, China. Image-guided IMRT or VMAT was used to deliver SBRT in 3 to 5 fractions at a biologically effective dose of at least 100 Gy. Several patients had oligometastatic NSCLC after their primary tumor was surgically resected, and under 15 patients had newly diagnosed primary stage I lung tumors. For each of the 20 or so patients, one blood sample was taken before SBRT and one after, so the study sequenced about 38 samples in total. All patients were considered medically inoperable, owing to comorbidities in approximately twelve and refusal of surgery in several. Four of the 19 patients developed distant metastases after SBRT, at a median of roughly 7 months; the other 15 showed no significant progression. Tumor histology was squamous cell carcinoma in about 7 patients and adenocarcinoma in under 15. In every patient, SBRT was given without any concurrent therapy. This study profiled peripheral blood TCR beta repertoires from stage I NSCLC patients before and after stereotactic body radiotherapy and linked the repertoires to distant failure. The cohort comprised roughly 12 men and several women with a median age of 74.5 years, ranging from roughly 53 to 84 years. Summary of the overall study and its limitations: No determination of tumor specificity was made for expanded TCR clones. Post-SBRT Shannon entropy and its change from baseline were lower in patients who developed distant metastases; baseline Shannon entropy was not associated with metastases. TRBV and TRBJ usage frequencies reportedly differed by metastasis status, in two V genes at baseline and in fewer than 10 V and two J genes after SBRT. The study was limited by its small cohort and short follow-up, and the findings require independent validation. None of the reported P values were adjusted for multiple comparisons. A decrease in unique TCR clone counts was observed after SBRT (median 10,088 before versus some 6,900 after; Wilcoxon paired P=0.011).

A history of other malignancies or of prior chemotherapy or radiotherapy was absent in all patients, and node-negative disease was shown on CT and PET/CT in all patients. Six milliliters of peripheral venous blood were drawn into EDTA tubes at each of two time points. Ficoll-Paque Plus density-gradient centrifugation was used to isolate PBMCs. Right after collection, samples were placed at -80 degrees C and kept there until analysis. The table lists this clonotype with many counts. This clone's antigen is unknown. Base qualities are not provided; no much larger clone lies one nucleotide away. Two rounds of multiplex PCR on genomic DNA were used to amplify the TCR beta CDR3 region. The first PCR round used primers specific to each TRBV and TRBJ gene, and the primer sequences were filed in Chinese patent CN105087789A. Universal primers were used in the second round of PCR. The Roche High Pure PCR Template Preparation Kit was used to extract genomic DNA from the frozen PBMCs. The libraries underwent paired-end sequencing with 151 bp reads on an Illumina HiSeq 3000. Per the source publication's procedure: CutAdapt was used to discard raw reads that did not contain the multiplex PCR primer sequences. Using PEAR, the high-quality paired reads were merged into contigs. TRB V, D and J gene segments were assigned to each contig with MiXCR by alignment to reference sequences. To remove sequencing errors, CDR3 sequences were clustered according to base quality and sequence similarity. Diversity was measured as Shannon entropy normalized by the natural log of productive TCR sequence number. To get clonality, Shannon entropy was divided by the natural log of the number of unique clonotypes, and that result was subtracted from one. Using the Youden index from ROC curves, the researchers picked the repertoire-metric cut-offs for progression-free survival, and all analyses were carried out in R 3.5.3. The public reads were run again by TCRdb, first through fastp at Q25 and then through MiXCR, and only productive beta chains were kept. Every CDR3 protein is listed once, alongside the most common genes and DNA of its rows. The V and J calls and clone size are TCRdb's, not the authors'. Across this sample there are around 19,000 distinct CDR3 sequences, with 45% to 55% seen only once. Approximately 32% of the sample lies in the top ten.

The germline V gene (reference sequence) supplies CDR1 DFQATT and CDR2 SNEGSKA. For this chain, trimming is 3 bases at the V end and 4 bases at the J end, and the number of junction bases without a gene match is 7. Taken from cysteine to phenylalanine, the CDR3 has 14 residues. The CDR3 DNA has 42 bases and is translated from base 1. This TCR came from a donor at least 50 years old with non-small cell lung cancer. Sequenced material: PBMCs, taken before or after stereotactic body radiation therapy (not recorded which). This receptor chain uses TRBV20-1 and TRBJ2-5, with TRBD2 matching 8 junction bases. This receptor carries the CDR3 CSASLSGRRETQYF. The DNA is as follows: TGCAGTGCTAGCCTAAGCGGGAGAAGAGAGACCCAGTACTTC.